The TCR beta chain described here comes from a study of graft-versus-host responses after intestinal transplantation (dated by TCRdb to about 2021). Study-level background: The transplants that recipients received were multivisceral, liver-intestinal, or isolated intestinal. All recipients received anti-thymocyte globulin induction followed by maintenance tacrolimus and steroids for two to four years. Graft-versus-host and host-versus-graft alloreactive T cell clones were tracked in the graft, circulation and bone marrow after intestinal transplantation using bulk TCR-beta CDR3 sequencing. Alloreactive clones were identified by sequencing pre-transplant mixed lymphocyte reaction products and comparing these products with unstimulated pre-transplant donor and recipient T cells. The cohort enrolled some 23 intestinal transplant recipients including one retransplant, and 3 patients lacking pretransplant specimens were excluded. A peak of at least 4% donor T cells among recipient peripheral blood mononuclear cells was the definition used for donor T cell macrochimerism. Samples from a few later patients were sequenced in-house on an Illumina MiSeq with MiXCR processing rather than by the commercial service. What the research found in general, with its limitations: Early after transplant, peak levels of circulating GvH clones were associated with declines in HvG clones. The conclusions were limited by the relatively low number and heterogeneity of the intestinal transplant patients. GvH clones were found in recipient bone marrow, and some of the GvH clones appeared earlier in ileal mucosa or blood, which is consistent with an intestinal mucosal origin. In patients with donor T cell macrochimerism, the allografts had high GvH to HvG T cell clonal ratios.

Blood samples were collected up to 4 times in the first month after transplant and then at least monthly when available. The CDR3, cysteine through phenylalanine, is 14 amino acids long. Solely the CDR3 DNA is kept, with 42 bases framed from the first base. CDR1 and CDR2 are drawn from the germline V gene: MNHNS, SASEGT. Here V drops 7 bases and J drops 7 bases, and the junction holds 13 bases not matched to any gene. Remarks on this clone: Its antigen has not been determined. Base-call qualities are not available, and no considerably larger clone is one nucleotide away.

The method behind the library was the immunoSEQ multiplex PCR assay. Adaptive Biotechnologies carried out high-throughput TCR-beta CDR3 sequencing of genomic DNA for most patients. For the original study's pipeline: Adaptive's ImmunoSEQ software supplied the TCR sequencing data for about 18 patients, while MiXCR and VDJtools were used to process a few other patients. CDR3 nucleotide sequences shared between donor and recipient were removed because their origin could not be assigned. Alloreactive clones required at least 2-fold expansion over unstimulated cells and minimum CFSE-low frequency of 0.002% (template counts) or 0.001% (read counts). Clones were considered mappable if detected in sequenced pre-transplant spleen, lymph node, or MLR CFSE-low populations of the donor or recipient. The cumulative frequency of alloreactive clones was calculated as a percentage of all sequences, weighted by copy number. Imported from immuneACCESS, the table was reduced by TCRdb to in-frame sequences with V and J called. These copies leave out some clones; in studies compared against another copy, an unresolved V gene accounts for under half, and the cause of the remainder is not known. That table gives V, J and clone size, and the DNA gave D and trimming. The sample table contains roughly 50,000 clones; only one count was recorded for about 90% of them. The top ten clonotypes cover around 5.5% of the sample.

The TCR was taken from a human patient who received an intestinal transplant, so some T cells may come from the graft donor. This sample comprised PBMCs, obtained nearly 670 days after intestinal transplant. Here the chain combines TRBV6-1 and TRBJ2-7, and 7 junction bases match TRBD1. The CDR3 corresponds to CASTPQPTGQEQYF. DNA sequence: TGTGCCAGCACCCCCCAACCGACAGGGCAGGAGCAGTACTTC.